This T cell receptor beta chain was identified during a study of siplizumab effects on memory and regulatory T cells. Whole-study findings and limits: Of the proliferating CD4+ or CD8+ clones, roughly 80-97% lacked a naive or memory phenotype that could be assigned. Both greater diversity than memory cells and a major contribution to the alloresponse seemed to characterize naive T cells. A significant reduction in alloreactive sequences traceable to unstimulated CD4+ memory cells was produced by siplizumab.

Comment on this clone: Its specificity is unknown.

TCRdb keeps only in-frame clones here, not all; method: immunoSEQ multiplex PCR. The sample holds about 69,000 clones, around nine tenths seen once. The sequence was collected from a human donor in good health. Sequencing used Tregs sorted from blood.

The CDR3, as DNA: TGTGCCAGCAGCTTAGTATGGGTACAGGCCCAAGAGACCCAGTACTTC. This codes for CASSLVWVQAQETQYF. The chain carries TRBV7-9 and TRBJ2-5, with a possible D match to TRBD1 (5 bases). Trimming removed 1 base from V and 1 base from J, with 13 bases in between. The length of the CDR3 is 16 residues. The V gene's germline CDR1 is SEHNR and CDR2 FQNEAQ (reference sequence).